This T cell receptor beta chain was retrieved from a study of T cells expressing NK-cell markers. Study-wide background: Sorted CD3+CD56-NKG2C+, CD3+CD56+NKG2C- and CD3+CD56+NKG2C+ T cells were the source of the TCR beta repertoires. The eight sequenced donors comprised seven who were HCMV-seropositive and one who was seronegative.

For this clonotype: Its matching antigen is unknown.

The study's findings and limits: Topping the CD3+CD56-NKG2C+ fraction as well were these clonotypes, in a few donors. Evidence did not settle whether expanded NKG2C+ T cell clones targeted HCMV.

TCRdb reanalyzed the 5' RACE reads, giving one entry per CDR3 protein sequence and no DNA. This table lists around 140,000 distinct CDR3 sequences. The CDR3 sequence is 12 residues long. CDR1 is SGHVS, CDR2 FNYEAQ, per germline. The chain is built from TRBV7-6 and TRBJ2-2. This TCR was sampled from a man between 18 and 29 years old in good health. Sequencing was done on a sample of blood T cells: a sorted CD56 or NKG2C T cell subset, CD4+ or CD8+ T cells, or bulk PBMC T cells (not recorded which). CDR3 loop: CACGVGTGELFF.